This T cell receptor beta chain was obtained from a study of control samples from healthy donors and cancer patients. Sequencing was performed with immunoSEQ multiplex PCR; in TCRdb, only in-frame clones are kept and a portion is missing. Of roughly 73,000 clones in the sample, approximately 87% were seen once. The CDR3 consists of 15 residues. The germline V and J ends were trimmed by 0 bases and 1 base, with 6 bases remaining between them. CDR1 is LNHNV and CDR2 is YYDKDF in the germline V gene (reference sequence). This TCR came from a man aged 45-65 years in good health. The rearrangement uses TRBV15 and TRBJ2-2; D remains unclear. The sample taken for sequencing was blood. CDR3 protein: CATSRDNRNTGELFF. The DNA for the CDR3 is TGTGCCACCAGCAGAGATAACAGGAACACCGGGGAGCTGTTTTTT.